What follows are 23 T cell receptor beta chains derived from one specimen sequenced in a study of beta chain features in type 1 diabetes. Every isolated RNA sample was fully reverse transcribed, so sequencing captured expressed TCRB transcripts. Sequenced by immunoSEQ multiplex PCR; TCRdb stores in-frame clones only, minus some. Of 350,000 to 450,000 clones listed, more than 13% are singletons. Sequenced sample: naive CD4+ T cells from blood. Every receptor here comes from a woman aged 18 to 35 in good health.

In regard to this clone: The same CDR3 can be traced to other DNA sequences in this sample. J is TRBJ2-5 and V is TRBV4-1; D call uncertain. Deletions cut 1 base from V and 2 bases from J, with 8 bases between. This CDR3 contains 14 residues. Germline V lookup: CDR1 MGHRA, CDR2 YSYEKL. Written as DNA, the CDR3 is TGCGCCAGCAGCCAAGGACTGGTTCAAGAGACCCAGTACTTC. Protein sequence: CASSQGLVQETQYF.

J is TRBJ2-1 and V is TRBV7-3; the match to TRBD2 covers 8 bases. The CDR3 is made up of 15 amino acids. Trimming removed 5 bases from V and 9 bases from J; junction bases left unmatched: 12. Germline V gives CDR1 SGHTA, CDR2 FQGTGA. The CDR3 loop is CASSVSSGSGGEQFF. CDR3 nucleotides: TGTGCCAGCAGCGTATCGAGCGGGAGCGGCGGTGAGCAGTTCTTC.

The rearrangement joins TRBV4-3 to TRBJ1-5; 7 bases fit TRBD1. V was pared by 0 bases and J by 3 bases, with 5 bases of the junction left unmatched. Germline CDR1 reads LGHNA; CDR2 reads YSLEER. This CDR3 region has 16 residues. The DNA of the CDR3 is TGCGCCAGCAGCCAAGAGAGGGGACAGTACAATCAGCCCCAGCATTTT. Translation: CASSQERGQYNQPQHF.

This clone was counted a few times. V is TRBV29-1 and J is TRBJ1-2, with 7 bases identical to TRBD1. Germline assignment: CDR1 SQVTM and CDR2 ANQGSEA. With 5 bases clipped from V and 5 bases from J, the junction kept 14 bases outside the gene matches. This CDR3 comprises 15 residues. The DNA of the CDR3 is TGCAGCGTTACGGTAGACAGGGAAAATCGGTATGGCTACACCTTC. Encoded protein: CSVTVDRENRYGYTF. Looking up the rest from reference TRBV29-1 and TRBJ1-2 gives the full variable domain: SAVISQKPSRDICQRGTSLTIQCQVDSQVTMMFWYRQQPGQSLTLIATANQGSEATYESGFVIDKFPISRPNLTFSTLTVSNMSPEDSSIYLCSVTVDRENRYGYTFGSGTRLTVV.

This clone has a handful of counts. The chain combines TRBV5-4 with TRBJ2-5; 9 nucleotides align to TRBD1. V trimming: 3 bases; J trimming: 2 bases; junction bases outside the gene matches: 5. Per germline, CDR1 SGHNT and CDR2 YYREEE (reference sequence). CDR3 size: 15 residues. As DNA, the CDR3 is TGTGCCAGCAGCTATGGGACAGGGCGTCAAGAGACCCAGTACTTC. This encodes CASSYGTGRQETQYF.

The V gene is TRBV20-1, the J gene TRBJ2-7, with D possibly TRBD1 on 6 matching bases. This CDR3 has 11 residues. V was clipped by 8 bases and J by 6 bases, with 14 bases between them. Germline CDR1 DFQATT, CDR2 SNEGSKA (reference sequence). CDR3 sequence (DNA): TGCAGTTACCCCAGGGGTGCCGAGCAGTACTTC. Its translation is CSYPRGAEQYF.

Regarding this clone: Within the sample, other DNA sequences also encode this same CDR3. The CDR3 spells CASSLQGYEQYF. The CDR3 nucleotides read TGCGCCAGCAGCTTGCAGGGCTACGAGCAGTACTTC. The chain combines TRBV5-1 with TRBJ2-7; D may be TRBD1 (5 bases). V lost 1 base to trimming and J lost 3 bases, with 5 bases between them. CDR1 and CDR2 (germline): SGHRS, YFSETQ. This CDR3 contains 12 residues.

This chain uses TRBV5-6 with TRBJ2-7, with TRBD1 matching 8 bases. CDR1 is SGHDT, CDR2 YYEEEE, per germline. This CDR3 contains 15 residues. V lost 4 bases and J lost 3; bases outside the gene matches: 9. The CDR3 spells CASSLQQGVIYEQYF. CDR3 bases: TGTGCCAGCAGCCTTCAACAGGGGGTCATCTACGAGCAGTACTTC.

This clone came up a few times. The chain employs TRBV18 and TRBJ2-1; D is unresolved. The CDR3 totals 13 residues. V shed 3 bases and J shed 5 bases, with 8 bases lying between them. Germline CDR1 and CDR2: KGHSH and LQKENI. CDR3 in DNA: TGTGCCAGCTCACCTGTCGGTAACAATGAGCAGTTCTTC. Its protein product is CASSPVGNNEQFF.

The V call is TRBV7-9, the J call TRBJ1-1, with 11 bases lining up with TRBD1. Germline lookup yields CDR1 SEHNR and CDR2 FQNEAQ (reference sequence). The CDR3 runs 17 residues. Trimming cost V 7 bases and J 4 bases; bases outside gene matches: 14. CDR3 nucleotides: TGTGCCAGCATACCTCCTGGGACAGGGGGGGCAGGCACTGAAGCTTTCTTT. Translating it yields CASIPPGTGGAGTEAFF.

This chain links TRBV6-8 with TRBJ2-3; 13 nucleotides match TRBD2. V shed 4 bases and J 3 bases; nucleotides not matched to a gene: 4. The germline gives CDR1 MNHGY, CDR2 SAAAGT. This CDR3 spans 16 amino acids. CDR3 sequence (DNA): TGTGCCAGCAGTTTGGGACTAGCGGGAAGGACAGATACGCAGTATTTT. The encoded protein is CASSLGLAGRTDTQYF.

In this sample, this clone turned up a few times. The rearrangement links TRBV19 to TRBJ1-5; 7 nucleotides line up with TRBD1. J was trimmed by 4 bases and V by 6 bases; bases with no gene match: 9. Germline V gene sequence: CDR1 LNHDA, CDR2 SQIVND (reference sequence). This CDR3 spans 15 amino acids. CDR3 loop: CASRGDSRRNQPQHF. DNA for the CDR3: TGTGCCAGTAGGGGGGACAGTCGGAGGAATCAGCCCCAGCATTTT.

This clone was observed a few times. The chain joins TRBV18 to TRBJ1-2; D might be TRBD1 (6 bases). Between the trimmed V and J ends, which lost 4 bases and 5 bases, there was a span of 14 bases. The CDR3 has 14 residues. CDR1 is KGHSH, CDR2 LQKENI, per germline. Here the CDR3 reads CASSLDRLGYGYTF. The CDR3 DNA reads as TGTGCCAGCTCACTCGACAGGTTGGGATATGGCTACACCTTC.

This clone occurred a few times. The chain has TRBV5-1 and TRBJ2-7, with a weak D call TRBD1 (6 bases). Germline V CDR1 and CDR2: SGHRS, YFSETQ. The CDR3 has 14 residues. Trimming cost V 3 bases and J 0 bases, with 10 bases left between them. This chain's CDR3 is CASSSLQGSYEQYF. As DNA, the CDR3 is TGCGCCAGCAGCTCTCTACAGGGCTCCTACGAGCAGTACTTC.

The chain recombines TRBV5-1 with TRBJ1-1; D is undetermined. Looked up from germline, CDR1 is SGHRS and CDR2 is YFSETQ. The V gene lost 2 bases and the J gene lost 4 bases, with 18 bases spanning the gap. This CDR3 has 16 residues. This chain's CDR3 is CASSLAPLGSTTEAFF. The DNA of the CDR3 is TGCGCCAGCAGCTTAGCACCGTTGGGTAGCACCACTGAAGCTTTCTTT. Full variable domain (outside the CDR3, taken from reference TRBV5-1 and TRBJ1-1): KAGVTQTPRYLIKTRGQQVTLSCSPISGHRSVSWYQQTPGQGLQFLFEYFSETQRNKGNFPGRFSGRQFSNSRSEMNVSTLELGDSALYLCASSLAPLGSTTEAFFGQGTRLTVV.

This clone was detected only a few times. V and J are TRBV7-9 and TRBJ2-2; a weak D match, TRBD2 (6 bases). This CDR3 comprises 17 residues. Deletions cut 5 bases from V and 7 bases from J, with 23 bases between. The germline gives CDR1 SEHNR, CDR2 FQNEAQ (reference sequence). CDR3 sequence reads: CASSQTEGLKDSGELFF. The CDR3 DNA reads TGTGCCAGCAGCCAAACCGAGGGACTTAAAGACAGCGGGGAGCTGTTTTTT. The variable domain in full, completed from reference TRBV7-9 and TRBJ2-2, reads DTGVSQNPRHKITKRGQNVTFRCDPISEHNRLYWYRQTLGQGPEFLTYFQNEAQLEKSRLLSDRFSAERPKGSFSTLEIQRTEQGDSAMYLCASSQTEGLKDSGELFFGEGSRLTVL.

The V call is TRBV21-1, the J call TRBJ2-6; no DNA check was done on the table's D call, TRBD1. TRBV21-1 is labeled a pseudogene. The CDR3 length is 15 residues. The CDR3: CASSFDRPGANVLTF. The CDR3 nucleotides read TGTGCCAGCAGCTTCGACAGACCTGGGGCCAACGTCCTGACTTTC.

This chain links TRBV6-5 with TRBJ2-1, with a possible D match to TRBD1 (6 bases). CDR3 length: 15 residues. Trimming stripped 4 bases from V and 7 bases from J, with 17 bases between. From germline, CDR1 is MNHEY and CDR2 SVGAGI. CDR3 DNA: TGTGCCAGCAGTTCACTAGAGACGAGGGGGAATGAGCAGTTCTTC. It translates to CASSSLETRGNEQFF.

This clone was seen a handful of times. DNA for the CDR3: TGTGCCTGGAGTGAAGACAGGGTCCGCGGCTACACCTTC. Amino acid sequence: CAWSEDRVRGYTF. The chain couples TRBV30 to TRBJ1-2; 7 positions match TRBD1. With 1 base clipped from V and 8 bases from J, the junction kept 7 bases outside the gene matches. From germline, CDR1 is GTSNPN and CDR2 SVGIG (reference sequence). This CDR3 has 13 residues.

This clone was observed a few times. Other DNA variants within this sample encode the same CDR3. This chain joins TRBV30 and TRBJ1-1, with D possibly TRBD1 on 6 matching bases. The CDR3 runs to 13 residues. Germline V gene data show CDR1 as GTSNPN and CDR2 as SVGIG (reference sequence). Trimming took 0 bases from V and 3 from J, leaving 8 bases between them. The CDR3 region is CAWSVSGDTEAFF. The CDR3 DNA reads as TGTGCCTGGAGTGTTTCAGGGGACACTGAAGCTTTCTTT.

The CDR3 is CASSFTGSPYEQYF. The CDR3 DNA reads as TGTGCCAGCAGCTTCACAGGGTCCCCCTACGAGCAGTACTTC. The chain employs TRBV5-4 and TRBJ2-7, with D possibly TRBD1 on 6 matching bases. This CDR3 region has 14 residues. Trimming cost V 2 bases and J 2 bases, with 11 bases left between them. The germline gives CDR1 SGHNT, CDR2 YYREEE (reference sequence).

The V call is TRBV18, the J call TRBJ2-7; 7 nucleotides match TRBD1. V lost 4 bases and J lost 4; bases outside the gene matches: 4. Germline V gives CDR1 KGHSH, CDR2 LQKENI. This CDR3 is 13 amino acids long. The CDR3 reads CASSLRQGYEQYF. For the CDR3, the DNA is TGTGCCAGCTCACTACGACAGGGTTACGAGCAGTACTTC. The full variable domain, completed using reference TRBV18 and TRBJ2-7, is NAGVMQNPRHLVRRRGQEARLRCSPMKGHSHVYWYRQLPEEGLKFMVYLQKENIIDESGMPKERFSAEFPKEGPSILRIQQVVRGDSAAYFCASSLRQGYEQYFGPGTRLTVT.

The gene calls are TRBV29-1 and TRBJ2-1; 10 bases align to TRBD2. The CDR3 runs to 14 residues. From germline, CDR1 is SQVTM and CDR2 ANQGSEA. V shed 2 bases, J shed 8 bases, and the junction held 6 bases outside the gene matches. CDR3 sequence reads: CSVERLAGVDEQFF. CDR3 coding DNA: TGCAGCGTTGAACGGCTAGCGGGAGTGGATGAGCAGTTCTTC.